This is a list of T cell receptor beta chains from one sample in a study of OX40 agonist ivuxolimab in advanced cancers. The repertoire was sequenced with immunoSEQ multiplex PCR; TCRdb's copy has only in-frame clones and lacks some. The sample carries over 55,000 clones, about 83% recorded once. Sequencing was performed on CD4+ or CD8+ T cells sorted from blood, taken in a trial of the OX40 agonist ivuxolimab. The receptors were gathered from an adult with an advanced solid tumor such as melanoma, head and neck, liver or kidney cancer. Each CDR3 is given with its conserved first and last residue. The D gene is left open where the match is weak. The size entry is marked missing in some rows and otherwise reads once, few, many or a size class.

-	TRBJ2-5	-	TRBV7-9	CASSLDTQETQYF	TGTGCCAGCAGCTTAGATACTCAAGAGACCCAGTACTTC
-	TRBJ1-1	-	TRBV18	CASSGGTNTEAFF	TGTGCCAGCTCCGGGGGCACTAACACTGAAGCTTTCTTT
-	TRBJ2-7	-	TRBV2	CASGQWVYEQYF	TGTGCCAGCGGACAGTGGGTTTACGAGCAGTACTTC
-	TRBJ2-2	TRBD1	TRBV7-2	CASRSTGETGELFF	TGTGCCAGCAGGTCAACAGGGGAAACCGGGGAGCTGTTTTTT
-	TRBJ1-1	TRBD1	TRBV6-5	CASSSTWTGGTEAFF	TGTGCCAGCAGCTCAACCTGGACAGGGGGGACTGAAGCTTTCTTT
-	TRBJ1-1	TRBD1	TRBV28	CASSYPPRTGGTEAFF	TGTGCCAGCAGTTATCCCCCCCGGACAGGGGGCACTGAAGCTTTCTTT
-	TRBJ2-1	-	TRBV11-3	CASSLSSYNEQFF	TGTGCCAGCAGCCTGAGCTCCTACAATGAGCAGTTCTTC
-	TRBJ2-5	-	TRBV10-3	CAIRGGGGGQETQYF	TGTGCCATCAGGGGGGGCGGCGGAGGACAAGAGACCCAGTACTTC
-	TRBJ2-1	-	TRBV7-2	CASSLKPDNRYNEQFF	TGTGCCAGCAGCCTTAAGCCCGACAACCGCTACAATGAGCAGTTCTTC
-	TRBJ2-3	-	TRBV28	CASTRTGTDTQYF	TGTGCCAGCACCCGTACGGGAACAGATACGCAGTATTTT
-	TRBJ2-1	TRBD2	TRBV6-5	CASTRTSGDNEQFF	TGTGCCAGCACTCGGACTAGCGGGGACAATGAGCAGTTCTTC
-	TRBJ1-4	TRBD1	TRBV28	CASSFPQIQGAGKLFF	TGTGCCAGCAGTTTCCCCCAGATACAGGGGGCAGGAAAACTGTTTTTT
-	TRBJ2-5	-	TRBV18	CASSQSTRAAETQYF	TGTGCCAGCTCACAGTCCACACGGGCTGCGGAGACCCAGTACTTC
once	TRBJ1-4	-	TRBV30	CAWSGKSYSNEKLFF	TGTGCCTGGAGTGGGAAAAGCTATTCTAATGAAAAACTGTTTTTT
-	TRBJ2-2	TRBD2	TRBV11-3	CASSLIAGGGTGELFF	TGTGCCAGCAGCCTAATAGCGGGAGGAGGCACCGGGGAGCTGTTTTTT
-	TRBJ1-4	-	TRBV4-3	CASSPQGGEKLFF	TGCGCCAGCAGCCCCCAGGGTGGGGAAAAACTGTTTTTT
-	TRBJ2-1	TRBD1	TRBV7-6	CASSFGTGNHNEQFF	TGTGCCAGCAGCTTCGGGACAGGAAATCACAATGAGCAGTTCTTC
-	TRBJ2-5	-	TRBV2	CASSGLPFGETQYF	TGTGCCAGCAGTGGCCTCCCGTTTGGAGAGACCCAGTACTTC
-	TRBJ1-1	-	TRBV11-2	CASSWGGATEAFF	TGTGCCAGCAGCTGGGGGGGGGCCACTGAAGCTTTCTTT
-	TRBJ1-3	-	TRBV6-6	CASSYTASGNTIYF	TGTGCCAGCAGTTACACAGCCTCTGGAAACACCATATATTTT
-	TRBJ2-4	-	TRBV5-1	CASSLVDRGAIQYF	TGCGCCAGCAGCTTGGTTGATCGCGGGGCCATTCAGTACTTC
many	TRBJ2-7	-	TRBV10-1	CASSSSPLYEQYF	TGCGCCAGCTCTTCGTCTCCTTTGTACGAGCAGTACTTC
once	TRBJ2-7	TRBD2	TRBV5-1	CASSRWTSGSGGEQYF	TGCGCCAGCAGCCGATGGACTAGCGGGAGTGGAGGCGAGCAGTACTTC
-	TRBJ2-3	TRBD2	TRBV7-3	CASSFSGGAADTQYF	TGTGCCAGCAGCTTTTCGGGAGGGGCCGCAGATACGCAGTATTTT
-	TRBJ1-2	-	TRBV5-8	CASSFGRDYGYTF	TGTGCCAGCAGCTTCGGCAGAGACTATGGCTACACCTTC
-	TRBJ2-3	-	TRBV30	CAWTLGEMRGTDTQYF	TGTGCCTGGACCCTAGGCGAGATGCGGGGCACAGATACGCAGTATTTT
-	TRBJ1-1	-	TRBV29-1	CSVERPPNTEAFF	TGCAGCGTTGAGCGACCCCCGAACACTGAAGCTTTCTTT
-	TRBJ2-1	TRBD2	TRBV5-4	CASRTRLAGGPGNEQFF	TGTGCCAGCAGAACCCGACTAGCGGGGGGGCCGGGCAATGAGCAGTTCTTC
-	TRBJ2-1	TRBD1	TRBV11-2	CASGHSGGLSSYNEQFF	TGTGCCAGCGGCCACTCAGGGGGCCTTAGCTCCTACAATGAGCAGTTCTTC
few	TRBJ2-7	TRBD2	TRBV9	CASSQTSQAYEQYF	TGTGCCAGCAGCCAGACTAGCCAAGCCTACGAGCAGTACTTC
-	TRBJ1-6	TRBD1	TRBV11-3	CASSSAGTGSSHYNSPLHF	TGTGCCAGCAGCTCCGCCGGGACAGGGTCCTCCCATTATAATTCACCCCTCCACTTT
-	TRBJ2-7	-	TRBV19	CASSIDWSTSYEQYF	TGTGCCAGTAGTATAGATTGGTCGACTTCCTACGAGCAGTACTTC
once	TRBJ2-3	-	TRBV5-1	CASSSLNRGSLTDTQYF	TGCGCCAGCAGCTCCCTCAATAGGGGAAGCCTCACAGATACGCAGTATTTT
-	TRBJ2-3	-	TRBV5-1	CASSFNGRGPDTQYF	TGCGCCAGCAGCTTTAACGGCCGGGGGCCAGATACGCAGTATTTT
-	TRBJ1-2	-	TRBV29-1	CSVDLQPGYTF	TGCAGCGTTGACCTGCAGCCTGGCTACACCTTC
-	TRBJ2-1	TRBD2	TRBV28	CASSRPGLAVDEQFF	TGTGCCAGCAGTAGACCGGGACTAGCGGTCGATGAGCAGTTCTTC
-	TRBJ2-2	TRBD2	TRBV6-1	CASSVGLAANTGELFF	TGTGCCAGCAGTGTGGGACTAGCGGCGAACACCGGGGAGCTGTTTTTT
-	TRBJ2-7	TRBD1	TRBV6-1	CASSAPGQGRYEQYF	TGTGCCAGCAGTGCCCCGGGACAGGGGAGGTACGAGCAGTACTTC
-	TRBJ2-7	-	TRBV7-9	CASSYDRLGHEQYF	TGTGCCAGCAGCTACGACAGGTTAGGCCACGAGCAGTACTTC
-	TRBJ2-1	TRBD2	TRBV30	CAWSRRPSGNNEQFF	TGTGCCTGGAGCCGCCGTCCTAGCGGGAACAATGAGCAGTTCTTC
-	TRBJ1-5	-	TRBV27	CASSFSDVGQPQHF	TGTGCCAGCAGTTTCTCCGACGTGGGGCAGCCCCAGCATTTT
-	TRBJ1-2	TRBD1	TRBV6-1	CASSEALTGANYGYTF	TGTGCCAGCAGTGAGGCCCTGACAGGGGCTAACTATGGCTACACCTTC
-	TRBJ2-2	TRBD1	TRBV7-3	CASSPQGSNTGELFF	TGTGCCAGCAGCCCACAGGGGTCGAACACCGGGGAGCTGTTTTTT
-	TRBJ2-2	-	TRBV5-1	CASSPPAAPGELFF	TGCGCCAGCAGCCCCCCGGCAGCCCCCGGGGAGCTGTTTTTT
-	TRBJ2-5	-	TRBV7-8	CASTASRRQETQYF	TGTGCCAGCACGGCGTCCCGGAGACAAGAGACCCAGTACTTC
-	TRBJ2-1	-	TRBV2	CASSGGGSLEQFF	TGTGCCAGCAGTGGGGGCGGGTCTTTAGAGCAGTTCTTC
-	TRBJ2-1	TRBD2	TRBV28	CASSLLGLAGLYNEQFF	TGTGCCAGCAGTCTCCTGGGACTAGCGGGACTGTACAATGAGCAGTTCTTC
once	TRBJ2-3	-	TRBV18	CASSRGGGTDTQYF	TGTGCCAGCTCACGAGGGGGGGGAACAGATACGCAGTATTTT
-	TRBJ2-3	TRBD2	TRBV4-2	CASSQVRPSGGRTDTQYF	TGTGCCAGCAGCCAAGTCAGGCCTAGCGGGGGGCGCACAGATACGCAGTATTTT
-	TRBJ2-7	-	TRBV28	CASSFARSGAEQYF	TGTGCCAGCAGTTTTGCGCGAAGTGGGGCCGAGCAGTACTTC
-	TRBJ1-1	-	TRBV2	CASSEETRAEAFF	TGTGCCAGCAGTGAGGAGACTCGGGCTGAAGCTTTCTTT
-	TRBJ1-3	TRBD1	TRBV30	CAWRRRDRDLWSTIYF	TGTGCCTGGAGGCGGAGGGACAGGGACCTTTGGAGCACCATATATTTT
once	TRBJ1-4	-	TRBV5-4	CASSAAGQMDNEKLFF	TGTGCCAGCAGCGCTGCTGGACAGATGGATAATGAAAAACTGTTTTTT
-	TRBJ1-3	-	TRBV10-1	CASSESRQPGSGNTIYF	TGCGCCAGCAGTGAGTCGAGACAACCCGGTTCTGGAAACACCATATATTTT
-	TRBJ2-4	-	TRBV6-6	CASCPGGLGNIQYF	TGTGCCAGCTGTCCAGGGGGACTGGGAAACATTCAGTACTTC
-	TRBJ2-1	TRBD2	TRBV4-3	CASSQALGAGGFDEQFF	TGCGCCAGCAGCCAAGCCCTGGGAGCGGGGGGGTTCGATGAGCAGTTCTTC
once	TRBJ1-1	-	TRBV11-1	CASSHGTGPEAFF	TGTGCCAGCAGCCATGGCACAGGGCCAGAAGCTTTCTTT
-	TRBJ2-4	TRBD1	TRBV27	CASSRTGENIQYF	TGTGCCAGCAGTCGGACAGGGGAGAACATTCAGTACTTC